What follows is one T cell receptor beta chain and its context. A far larger clone differs by one base, so this is likely a read error. J gave up 7 bases and V 6 bases, and 4 bases lay outside the gene matches. The CDR3 runs 14 residues. This entry is derived from a study of patients and donors after allogeneic stem cell transplantation. MiXCR was run by TCRdb on the RT-PCR reads, yielding one entry per CDR3 protein. The table shows roughly 200,000 distinct CDR3 sequences, with around two fifths occurring only once. The gene calls are TRBV12-3 or TRBV12-4 and TRBJ1-6, with 9 bases that match TRBD1. This TCR came from a human donor who was either an allogeneic HSCT recipient or a stem cell or donor lymphocyte infusion donor (not recorded which). It is not recorded whose cells these are; they may come from a transplant donor. The sequencing sample was made of blood, either unsorted or a sorted T cell fraction (not recorded which). The CDR3 nucleotides are TGTGCCAGCAGATCGACAGGGGGAAATTCACCCCTCCACTTT. Translating gives CASRSTGGNSPLHF.